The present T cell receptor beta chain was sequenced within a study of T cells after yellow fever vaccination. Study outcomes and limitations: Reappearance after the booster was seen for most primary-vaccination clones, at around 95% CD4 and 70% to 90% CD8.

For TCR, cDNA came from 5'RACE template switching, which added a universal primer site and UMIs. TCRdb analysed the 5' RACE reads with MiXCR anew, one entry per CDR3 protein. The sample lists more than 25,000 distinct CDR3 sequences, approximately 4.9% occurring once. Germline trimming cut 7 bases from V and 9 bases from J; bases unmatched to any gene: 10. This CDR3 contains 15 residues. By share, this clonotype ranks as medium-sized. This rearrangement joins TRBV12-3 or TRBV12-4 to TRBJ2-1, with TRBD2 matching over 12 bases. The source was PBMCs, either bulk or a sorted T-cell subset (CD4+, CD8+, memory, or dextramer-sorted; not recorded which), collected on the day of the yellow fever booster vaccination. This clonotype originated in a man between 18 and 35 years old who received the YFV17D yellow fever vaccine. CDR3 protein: CASTRASGGAGEQFF. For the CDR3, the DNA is TGTGCCAGCACCCGGGCTAGCGGGGGGGCCGGTGAGCAGTTCTTC.